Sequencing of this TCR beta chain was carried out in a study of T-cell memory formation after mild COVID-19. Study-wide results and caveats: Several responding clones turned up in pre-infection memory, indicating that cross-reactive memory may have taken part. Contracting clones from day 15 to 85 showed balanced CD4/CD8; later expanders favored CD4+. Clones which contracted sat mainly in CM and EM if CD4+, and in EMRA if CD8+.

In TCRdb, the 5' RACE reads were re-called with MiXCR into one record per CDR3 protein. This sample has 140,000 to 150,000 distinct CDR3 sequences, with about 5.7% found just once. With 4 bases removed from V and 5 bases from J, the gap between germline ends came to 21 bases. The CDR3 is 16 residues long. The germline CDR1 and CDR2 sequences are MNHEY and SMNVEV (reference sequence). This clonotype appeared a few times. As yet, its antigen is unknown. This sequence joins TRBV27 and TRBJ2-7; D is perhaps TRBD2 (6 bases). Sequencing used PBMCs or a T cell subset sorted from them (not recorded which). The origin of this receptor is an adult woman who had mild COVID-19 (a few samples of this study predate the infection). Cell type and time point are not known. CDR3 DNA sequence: TGTGCCAGCAGTTACGAGTGGAGGCTGGGAGGCAACGAGCAGTACTTC. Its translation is CASSYEWRLGGNEQYF.